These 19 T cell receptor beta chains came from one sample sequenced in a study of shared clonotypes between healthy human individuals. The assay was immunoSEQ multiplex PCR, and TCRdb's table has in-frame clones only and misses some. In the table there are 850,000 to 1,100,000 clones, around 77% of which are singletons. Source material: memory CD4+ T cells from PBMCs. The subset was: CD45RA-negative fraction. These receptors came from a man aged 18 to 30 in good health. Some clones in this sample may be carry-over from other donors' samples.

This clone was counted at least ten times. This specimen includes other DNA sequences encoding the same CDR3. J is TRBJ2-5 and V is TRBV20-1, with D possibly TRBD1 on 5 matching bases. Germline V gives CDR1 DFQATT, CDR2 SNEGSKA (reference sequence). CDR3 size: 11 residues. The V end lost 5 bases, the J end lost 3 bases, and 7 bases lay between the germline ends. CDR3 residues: CSAGREETQYF. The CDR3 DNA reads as TGCAGTGCTGGCAGGGAAGAGACCCAGTACTTC.

The chain's CDR3 is CASSPRRIATGDEQYF. The CDR3 nucleotides are TGTGCCAGCAGCCCACGCAGGATAGCGACTGGGGACGAGCAGTACTTC. This sequence joins TRBV7-9 and TRBJ2-7; TRBD2 is a possible D gene (5 bases). This CDR3 has 16 residues. The ends were cut back, 5 bases at V and 5 bases at J, with 22 bases in the middle. Germline-derived CDR1 and CDR2 are SEHNR and FQNEAQ (reference sequence).

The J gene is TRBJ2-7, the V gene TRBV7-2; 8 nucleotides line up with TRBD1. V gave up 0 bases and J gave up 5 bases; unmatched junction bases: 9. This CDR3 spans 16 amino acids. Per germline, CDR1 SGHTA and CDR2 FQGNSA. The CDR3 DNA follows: TGTGCCAGCAGCTTAGCGCTAACCAGGGGGCAAGACGAGCAGTACTTC. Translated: CASSLALTRGQDEQYF.

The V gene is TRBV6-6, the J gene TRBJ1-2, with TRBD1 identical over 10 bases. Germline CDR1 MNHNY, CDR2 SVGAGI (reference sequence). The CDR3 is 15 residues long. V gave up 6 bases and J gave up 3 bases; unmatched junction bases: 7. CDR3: CASRSDRGFDYGYTF. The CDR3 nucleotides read TGTGCCAGCAGATCGGACAGGGGGTTCGACTATGGCTACACCTTC.

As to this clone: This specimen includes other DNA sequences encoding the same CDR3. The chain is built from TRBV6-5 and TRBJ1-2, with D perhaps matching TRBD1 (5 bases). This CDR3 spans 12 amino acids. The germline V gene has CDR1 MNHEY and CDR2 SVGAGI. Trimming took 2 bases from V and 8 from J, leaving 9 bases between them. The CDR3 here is CASSYGGSGYTF. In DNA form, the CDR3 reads TGTGCCAGCAGTTACGGGGGAAGCGGCTACACCTTC.

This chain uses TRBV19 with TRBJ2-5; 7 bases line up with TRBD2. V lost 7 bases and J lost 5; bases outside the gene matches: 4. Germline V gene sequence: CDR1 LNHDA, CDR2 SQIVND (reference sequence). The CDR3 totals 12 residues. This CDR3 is CASNEGGETQYF. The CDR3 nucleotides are TGTGCCAGTAACGAGGGAGGGGAGACCCAGTACTTC. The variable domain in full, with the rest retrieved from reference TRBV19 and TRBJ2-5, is DGGITQSPKYLFRKEGQNVTLSCEQNLNHDAMYWYRQDPGQGLRLIYYSQIVNDFQKGDIAEGYSVSREKKESFPLTVTSAQKNPTAFYLCASNEGGETQYFGPGTRLLVL.

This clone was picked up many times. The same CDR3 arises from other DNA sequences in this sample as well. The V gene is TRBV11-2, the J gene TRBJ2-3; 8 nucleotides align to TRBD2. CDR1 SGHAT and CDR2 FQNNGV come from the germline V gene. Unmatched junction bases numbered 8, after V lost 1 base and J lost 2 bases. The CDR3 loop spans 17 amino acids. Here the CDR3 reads CASSLAGSGRYTDTQYF. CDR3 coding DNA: TGTGCCAGCAGCTTAGCTGGAAGCGGGAGATACACAGATACGCAGTATTTT. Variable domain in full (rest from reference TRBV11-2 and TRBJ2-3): EAGVAQSPRYKIIEKRQSVAFWCNPISGHATLYWYQQILGQGPKLLIQFQNNGVVDDSQLPKDRFSAERLKGVDSTLKIQPAKLEDSAVYLCASSLAGSGRYTDTQYFGPGTRLTVL.

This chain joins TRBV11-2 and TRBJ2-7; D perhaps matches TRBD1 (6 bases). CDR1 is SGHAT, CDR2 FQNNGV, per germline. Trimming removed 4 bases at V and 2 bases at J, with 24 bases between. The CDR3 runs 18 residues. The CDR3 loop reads CASSSLRRQDSTTYEQYF. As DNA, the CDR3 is TGTGCCAGCAGCTCCCTCCGTAGACAGGACTCAACCACCTACGAGCAGTACTTC.

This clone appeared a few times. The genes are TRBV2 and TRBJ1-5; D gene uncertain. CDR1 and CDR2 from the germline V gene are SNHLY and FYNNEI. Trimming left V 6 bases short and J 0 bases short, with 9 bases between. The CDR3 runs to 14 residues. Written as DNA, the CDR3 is TGTGCCAGCAGCCGAGCGGATAGCAATCAGCCCCAGCATTTT. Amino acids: CASSRADSNQPQHF.

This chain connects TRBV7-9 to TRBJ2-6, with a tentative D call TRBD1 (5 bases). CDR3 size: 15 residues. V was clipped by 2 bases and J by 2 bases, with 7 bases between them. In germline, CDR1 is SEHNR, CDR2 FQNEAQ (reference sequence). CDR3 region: CASSLLGPGANVLTF. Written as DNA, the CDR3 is TGTGCCAGCAGCTTATTGGGGCCTGGGGCCAACGTCCTGACTTTC.

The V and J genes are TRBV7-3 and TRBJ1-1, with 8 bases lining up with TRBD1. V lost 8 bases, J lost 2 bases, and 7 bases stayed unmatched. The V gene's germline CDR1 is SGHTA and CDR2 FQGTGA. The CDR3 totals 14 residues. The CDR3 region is CASGPTGVNTEAFF. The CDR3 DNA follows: TGTGCCAGCGGACCGACAGGGGTAAACACTGAAGCTTTCTTT.

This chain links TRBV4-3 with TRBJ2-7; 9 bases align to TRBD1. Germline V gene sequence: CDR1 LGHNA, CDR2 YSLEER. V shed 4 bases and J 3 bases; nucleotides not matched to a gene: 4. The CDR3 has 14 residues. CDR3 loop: CASSPWTGDYEQYF. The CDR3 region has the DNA TGCGCCAGCAGCCCCTGGACAGGGGACTACGAGCAGTACTTC.

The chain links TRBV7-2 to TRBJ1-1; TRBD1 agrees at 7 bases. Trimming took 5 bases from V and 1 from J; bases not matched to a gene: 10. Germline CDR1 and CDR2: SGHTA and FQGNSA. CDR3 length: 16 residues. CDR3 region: CASSDRGGRWNTEAFF. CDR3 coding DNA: TGTGCCAGCAGCGACAGAGGGGGCCGGTGGAACACTGAAGCTTTCTTT. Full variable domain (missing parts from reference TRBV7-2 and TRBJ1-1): GAGVSQSPSNKVTEKGKDVELRCDPISGHTALYWYRQSLGQGLEFLIYFQGNSAPDKSGLPSDRFSAERTGGSVSTLTIQRTQQEDSAVYLCASSDRGGRWNTEAFFGQGTRLTVV.

The CDR3 protein is CASSWGGAGIYEQYF. The CDR3 DNA sequence: TGTGCCAGCAGCTGGGGGGGCGCAGGAATCTACGAGCAGTACTTC. V usage is TRBV11-2 and J usage is TRBJ2-7; D may be TRBD2 (7 bases). The CDR3 has 15 residues. Germline V gene lookup returns CDR1 SGHAT and CDR2 FQNNGV. V was shortened by 4 bases and J by 3 bases, with 16 bases between the two germline ends.

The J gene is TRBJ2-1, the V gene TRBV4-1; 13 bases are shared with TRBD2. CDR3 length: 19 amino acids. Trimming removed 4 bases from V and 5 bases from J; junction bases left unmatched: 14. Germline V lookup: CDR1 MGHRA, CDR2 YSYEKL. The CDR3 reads CASSRLLAGGPKNHNEQFF. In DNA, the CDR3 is TGCGCCAGCAGCCGCCTACTAGCGGGAGGGCCTAAAAACCACAATGAGCAGTTCTTC.

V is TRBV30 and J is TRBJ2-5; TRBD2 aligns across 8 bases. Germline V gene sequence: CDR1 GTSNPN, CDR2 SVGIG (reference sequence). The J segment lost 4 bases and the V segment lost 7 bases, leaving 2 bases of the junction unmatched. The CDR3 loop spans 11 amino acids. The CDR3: CASGLGETQYF. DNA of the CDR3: TGTGCCTCGGGACTAGGAGAGACCCAGTACTTC.

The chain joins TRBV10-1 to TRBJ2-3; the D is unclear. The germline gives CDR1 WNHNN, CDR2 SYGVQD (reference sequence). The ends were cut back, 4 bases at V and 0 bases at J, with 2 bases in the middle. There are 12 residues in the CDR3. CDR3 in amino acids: CASSVSTDTQYF. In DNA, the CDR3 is TGCGCCAGCAGTGTAAGCACAGATACGCAGTATTTT.

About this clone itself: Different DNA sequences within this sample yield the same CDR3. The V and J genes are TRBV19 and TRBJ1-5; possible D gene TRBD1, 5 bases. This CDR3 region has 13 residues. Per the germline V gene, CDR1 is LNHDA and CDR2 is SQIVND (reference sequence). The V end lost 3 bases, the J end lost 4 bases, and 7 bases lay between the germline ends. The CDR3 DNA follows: TGTGCCAGTAGTATGGGGGGGAATCAGCCCCAGCATTTT. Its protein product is CASSMGGNQPQHF.

The CDR3 spells CASSFGWSEGLSTGELFF. The CDR3, as DNA: TGTGCCAGCAGTTTTGGGTGGAGTGAGGGGCTGAGCACCGGGGAGCTGTTTTTT. The J gene is TRBJ2-2, the V gene TRBV27; D is tentatively TRBD1 or TRBD2 (5 bases each). The CDR3 length is 18 residues. CDR1 and CDR2 from the germline V gene are MNHEY and SMNVEV (reference sequence). V lost 3 bases and J 4 bases, leaving 21 bases between the germline ends.